The 13 T cell receptor beta chains reported below all come from one sample, sequenced in a study of blood T cell repertoires in COVID-19. Profiling relied on immunoSEQ multiplex PCR, and the TCRdb table lists in-frame clones only, not all of them. The table includes 9,500 to 15,000 clones, roughly four fifths detected once. The sequencing input was peripheral blood. The receptors here all came from an older woman with acute or convalescent COVID-19.

V gene TRBV2 combines with J gene TRBJ2-1; 7 bases are shared with TRBD2. The germline gives CDR1 SNHLY, CDR2 FYNNEI. The ends lost 8 bases at V and 5 bases at J; junction bases unmatched: 12. There are 15 residues in the CDR3. The CDR3 DNA sequence: TGTGCCAGCCTGGGTCGGGGGGACTCTCACAATGAGCAGTTCTTC. Protein sequence: CASLGRGDSHNEQFF.

The genes are TRBV9 and TRBJ1-1; maybe TRBD1 (5 bases). The V and J ends lost 2 bases and 2 bases respectively, with 16 bases between them. The CDR3 loop spans 16 amino acids. Germline V gene sequence: CDR1 SGDLS, CDR2 YYNGEE. The CDR3 DNA reads as TGTGCCAGCAGCGTCATCGCATCTGACAGAAACACTGAAGCTTTCTTT. It yields the protein CASSVIASDRNTEAFF.

This chain connects TRBV19 to TRBJ2-1; TRBD2 agrees at 10 bases. This CDR3 is 15 amino acids long. The germline V gene has CDR1 LNHDA and CDR2 SQIVND (reference sequence). The junction had 2 bases not matched to a gene; V was cut back by 1 base and J by 5 bases. The CDR3 protein is CASSIVLAGNNEQFF. CDR3 DNA sequence: TGTGCCAGTAGTATAGTACTAGCGGGGAACAATGAGCAGTTCTTC.

This clone turned up a few times. The V and J genes are TRBV18 and TRBJ2-1; a possible D gene is TRBD1 (6 bases). The CDR3 spans 14 residues. Germline assignment: CDR1 KGHSH and CDR2 LQKENI. Trimming left V 11 bases short and J 0 bases short, with 14 bases between. This CDR3 reads CAANGQSSYNEQFF. The CDR3 DNA is TGTGCCGCAAACGGACAGAGCTCCTACAATGAGCAGTTCTTC.

As concerns this clone: Other nucleotide sequences in the sample specify the same CDR3. The chain links TRBV6-5 to TRBJ2-2; TRBD2 might be the D (5 bases). V lost 3 bases, J lost 4 bases, and 9 bases lay in between. CDR3 length equals 14 residues. Germline loops: CDR1 MNHEY, CDR2 SVGAGI. The CDR3 DNA follows: TGTGCCAGCAGTTATGCCCGGGGCACCGGGGAGCTGTTTTTT. Amino acids: CASSYARGTGELFF.

V gene TRBV6-5 combines with J gene TRBJ2-3; TRBD2 matches at 8 bases. The V segment lost 9 bases and the J segment 6 bases; nucleotides outside the gene matches: 8. Germline V lookup: CDR1 MNHEY, CDR2 SVGAGI. CDR3 length: 13 residues. CDR3 sequence: CASRRRGEDTQYF. CDR3 nucleotide sequence: TGTGCCAGTAGGCGGCGGGGGGAGGATACGCAGTATTTT.

J is TRBJ1-2 and V is TRBV11-2; a possible D gene is TRBD1 (5 bases). This CDR3 is built from 11 residues. The ends were cut back, 0 bases at V and 14 bases at J, with 10 bases in the middle. CDR1 and CDR2 from the germline V gene are SGHAT and FQNNGV. The CDR3 reads CASSLDREETF. As DNA, the CDR3 is TGTGCCAGCAGCTTAGACAGGGAAGAAACCTTC. Filled out from reference TRBV11-2 and TRBJ1-2, the complete variable domain reads EAGVAQSPRYKIIEKRQSVAFWCNPISGHATLYWYQQILGQGPKLLIQFQNNGVVDDSQLPKDRFSAERLKGVDSTLKIQPAKLEDSAVYLCASSLDREETFGSGTRLTVV.

The chain has TRBV18 and TRBJ2-2; D possibly corresponds to TRBD2 (5 bases). Germline V lookup: CDR1 KGHSH, CDR2 LQKENI. V lost 3 bases, J lost 0 bases, and 20 bases lay in between. The CDR3 loop spans 19 amino acids. CDR3 sequence: CASSPGSGSYTPNTGELFF. The CDR3 coding sequence is TGTGCCAGCTCACCCGGCTCGGGAAGTTACACACCGAACACCGGGGAGCTGTTTTTT.

The chain has TRBV6-5 and TRBJ2-7, with TRBD1 matching 10 bases. Germline values: CDR1 MNHEY, CDR2 SVGAGI. The CDR3 contains 15 residues. After removal of 6 bases from V and 5 bases from J, the junction contained 10 bases not matched to a gene. CDR3 loop: CASRDPGQGPHEQYF. In DNA, the CDR3 is TGTGCCAGCAGGGACCCGGGACAGGGGCCGCACGAGCAGTACTTC.

CDR3 sequence reads: CASSVSGSGGTGELFF. The CDR3, as DNA: TGTGCCAGCAGCGTTTCAGGGTCCGGGGGCACCGGGGAGCTGTTTTTT. The rearrangement links TRBV9 to TRBJ2-2, with D maybe TRBD2 (6 bases). The CDR3 loop spans 16 amino acids. Germline V gives CDR1 SGDLS, CDR2 YYNGEE. The V end lost 2 bases, the J end lost 4 bases, and 15 bases lay between the germline ends. The whole variable domain, filled in from reference TRBV9 and TRBJ2-2, reads DSGVTQTPKHLITATGQRVTLRCSPRSGDLSVYWYQQSLDQGLQFLIQYYNGEERAKGNILERFSAQQFPDLHSELNLSSLELGDSALYFCASSVSGSGGTGELFFGEGSRLTVL.

V usage is TRBV28 and J usage is TRBJ1-5; D is uncertain. This CDR3 is built from 15 residues. Germline CDR1 reads MDHEN; CDR2 reads SYDVKM. Between the trimmed V and J ends, which lost 7 bases and 0 bases, there was a span of 13 bases. CDR3 loop: CASNTPGFSNQPQHF. The CDR3 DNA is TGTGCCAGCAACACCCCCGGGTTTAGCAATCAGCCCCAGCATTTT.

DNA for the CDR3: TGCAGCTATACCGGGACTAGCGCGTACGAGCAGTACTTC. Its protein product is CSYTGTSAYEQYF. This chain connects TRBV29-1 to TRBJ2-7; 10 bases fit TRBD2. CDR3 length equals 13 residues. CDR1 is SQVTM and CDR2 is ANQGSEA in the germline V gene. With V trimmed by 8 bases and J by 4 bases, 8 bases remained unmatched.

This chain joins TRBV2 and TRBJ1-1; TRBD1 agrees at 9 bases. The CDR3 consists of 14 residues. The V and J ends lost 5 bases and 1 base, in that order; junction bases with no gene match: 2. Germline values: CDR1 SNHLY, CDR2 FYNNEI. The CDR3 DNA reads TGTGCCAGCAGTCAGGGACAGGGGAACACTGAAGCTTTCTTT. Translating it yields CASSQGQGNTEAFF.